A selection of T cell receptor beta chains follows, all from one sample in a study of T cell repertoires in cytomegalovirus infection. TCRdb used MiXCR to reprocess the reads, holding one entry per CDR3 protein. The sample records hundreds of thousands of distinct CDR3 sequences, around a third being singletons. Which antigens these TCRs recognize remains unknown. The source was cultured PBMCs, collected from culture after CMV antigen stimulation. Receptors originate from a human donor in good health (CMV status not recorded). Some clones in this sample may be carry-over from other donors' samples. CDR3s include the opening cysteine and the closing phenylalanine or tryptophan.

v_gene,len,CDR3aa
TRBV27,15,CASGADRTGNEKLFF
TRBV10-3,16,CAISESGTGDIDEQFF
TRBV7-2,16,CASSPVGTSGYNEQFF
TRBV29-1,13,CSGNRGEGEKLFF
TRBV12-3/TRBV12-4,11,CASPRPYEQYF
TRBV6-1,13,CASSRIVNTEAFF
TRBV23-1,17,CASSQSLARSFQETQYF
TRBV7-2,15,CASSFKGLSGNTIYF
TRBV12-3/TRBV12-4,15,CASSRTGGYNQPQHF
TRBV9,12,CASSVAGETQYF
TRBV7-9,15,CASSLGGGKSQPQHF
TRBV7-2,14,CASSYKGAAGPQHF
TRBV7-6,15,CASSLSRTTNEKLFF
TRBV7-9,13,CASSQRRDQPQHF
TRBV28,14,CASRPTGVTGELFF
TRBV15,18,CATSRDQVPRPKGYGYTF
TRBV7-2,12,CASTPPPGVSFF
TRBV28,14,CASRSRVGPYEQYF
TRBV19,13,CASTGGSTQPQHF
TRBV6-1,15,CASSAGAGNQETQYF
TRBV6-1,12,CASSRGRGPQHF
TRBV7-2,16,CASSLGLGGTKETQYF